Listed below are T cell receptor beta chains from one sample, sequenced in a study of cytomegalovirus exposure and HLA in healthy donors. TCRdb's table, derived via immunoSEQ multiplex PCR, lists solely in-frame clones and lacks some. The table shows about 190,000 clones, with 78% occurring only once. Sequencing was performed on PBMCs. Source of these receptors: a woman between 25 and 40 years old in good health and CMV-seropositive. The conserved cysteine and the conserved F or W are not part of the CDR3 here. A row's size may be missing; if present it is once, few, many or a size class.

v_gene	abundance	j_gene	CDR3aa
TRBV2	.	TRBJ2-7	ASSVNSGTANYEQY
TRBV4-1	.	TRBJ2-1	ASSDLTGNSYNEQF
TRBV6-5	.	TRBJ2-5	ASSYRPAGGLETQY
TRBV5-4	.	TRBJ1-2	ASSTDFPYGYT
TRBV2	.	TRBJ1-1	ASSLTGGSAEAF
TRBV6-4	.	TRBJ2-1	ASRRLAGSYNEQF
TRBV10-3	few	TRBJ1-1	AISEYFPGQGNTEAF
TRBV18	.	TRBJ2-1	ASSPRDIPYNEQF
TRBV11-2	once	TRBJ2-7	ASSVFRDSSYEQY
TRBV29-1	.	TRBJ1-2	SVEDPRGRYNYGYT
TRBV7-2	few	TRBJ1-2	ASSLAQARYT